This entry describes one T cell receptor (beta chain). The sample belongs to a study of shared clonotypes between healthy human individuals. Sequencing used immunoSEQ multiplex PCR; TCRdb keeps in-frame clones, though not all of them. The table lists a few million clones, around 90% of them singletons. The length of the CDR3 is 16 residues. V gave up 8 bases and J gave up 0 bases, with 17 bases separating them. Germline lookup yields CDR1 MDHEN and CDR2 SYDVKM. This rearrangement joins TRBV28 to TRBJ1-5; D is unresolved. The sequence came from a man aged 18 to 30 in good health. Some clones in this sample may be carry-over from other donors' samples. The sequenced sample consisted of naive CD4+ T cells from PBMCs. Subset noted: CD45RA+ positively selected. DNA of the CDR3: TGTGCCAGCCAAGTTAACCCCTGGGCTAGCAATCAGCCCCAGCATTTT. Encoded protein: CASQVNPWASNQPQHF.